This T cell receptor beta chain originates from a study of human T cells and chemical hapten exposure. General study results and limits: DPC sensitization produced no change in TCRs with frequency above 1 in 1000.

Sample time point: pre-sensitization, week 0. The treatment here: therapeutic diphenylcyclopropenone sensitization with weekly scalp DPC. Original methodology: Across samples, TCR counts had a median of roughly 98,000 and ranged from about 20,000 to 690,600. MiXCR, applied by TCRdb to the RACE reads, yields one record per CDR3 protein. In this record, the V and J calls reflect TCRdb's handling and not the investigators' own analysis. The sample shows 200,000 to 300,000 distinct CDR3 sequences, 8.6% of them seen only once. This clonotype has only a few counts. Its matching antigen is unknown. CDR1 and CDR2 from the germline V gene are MGHRA and YSYEKL. Trimming took 1 base from V and 7 from J; bases not matched to a gene: 6. The CDR3 contains 15 residues.

This rearrangement joins TRBV4-1 to TRBJ2-1; TRBD2 aligns across 8 bases. The sequence was collected from a woman between 40 and 55 years old with alopecia areata. Some clones in this sample may be carry-over from other donors' samples. Sample: whole blood, taken in connection with sensitization to the hapten diphenylcyclopropenone (DPC). The DNA of the CDR3 is TGCGCCAGCAGCCAAGTGACTAGCGATTGGAATGAGCAGTTCTTC. This gives the protein CASSQVTSDWNEQFF.